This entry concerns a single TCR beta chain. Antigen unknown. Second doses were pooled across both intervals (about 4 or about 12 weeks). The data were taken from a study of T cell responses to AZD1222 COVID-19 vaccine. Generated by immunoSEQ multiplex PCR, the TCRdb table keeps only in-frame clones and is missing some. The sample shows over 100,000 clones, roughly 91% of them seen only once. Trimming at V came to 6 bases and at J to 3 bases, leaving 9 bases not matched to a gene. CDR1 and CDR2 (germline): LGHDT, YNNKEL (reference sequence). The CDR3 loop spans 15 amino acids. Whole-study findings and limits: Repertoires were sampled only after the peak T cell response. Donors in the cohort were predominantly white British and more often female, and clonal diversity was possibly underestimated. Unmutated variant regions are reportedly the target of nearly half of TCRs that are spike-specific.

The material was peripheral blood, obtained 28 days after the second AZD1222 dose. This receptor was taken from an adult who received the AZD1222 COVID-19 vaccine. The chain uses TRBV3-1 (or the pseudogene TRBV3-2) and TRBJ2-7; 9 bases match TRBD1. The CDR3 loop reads CASSLNRDRVYEQYF. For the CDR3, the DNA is TGTGCCAGCAGTCTAAACCGGGACAGGGTCTACGAGCAGTACTTC.